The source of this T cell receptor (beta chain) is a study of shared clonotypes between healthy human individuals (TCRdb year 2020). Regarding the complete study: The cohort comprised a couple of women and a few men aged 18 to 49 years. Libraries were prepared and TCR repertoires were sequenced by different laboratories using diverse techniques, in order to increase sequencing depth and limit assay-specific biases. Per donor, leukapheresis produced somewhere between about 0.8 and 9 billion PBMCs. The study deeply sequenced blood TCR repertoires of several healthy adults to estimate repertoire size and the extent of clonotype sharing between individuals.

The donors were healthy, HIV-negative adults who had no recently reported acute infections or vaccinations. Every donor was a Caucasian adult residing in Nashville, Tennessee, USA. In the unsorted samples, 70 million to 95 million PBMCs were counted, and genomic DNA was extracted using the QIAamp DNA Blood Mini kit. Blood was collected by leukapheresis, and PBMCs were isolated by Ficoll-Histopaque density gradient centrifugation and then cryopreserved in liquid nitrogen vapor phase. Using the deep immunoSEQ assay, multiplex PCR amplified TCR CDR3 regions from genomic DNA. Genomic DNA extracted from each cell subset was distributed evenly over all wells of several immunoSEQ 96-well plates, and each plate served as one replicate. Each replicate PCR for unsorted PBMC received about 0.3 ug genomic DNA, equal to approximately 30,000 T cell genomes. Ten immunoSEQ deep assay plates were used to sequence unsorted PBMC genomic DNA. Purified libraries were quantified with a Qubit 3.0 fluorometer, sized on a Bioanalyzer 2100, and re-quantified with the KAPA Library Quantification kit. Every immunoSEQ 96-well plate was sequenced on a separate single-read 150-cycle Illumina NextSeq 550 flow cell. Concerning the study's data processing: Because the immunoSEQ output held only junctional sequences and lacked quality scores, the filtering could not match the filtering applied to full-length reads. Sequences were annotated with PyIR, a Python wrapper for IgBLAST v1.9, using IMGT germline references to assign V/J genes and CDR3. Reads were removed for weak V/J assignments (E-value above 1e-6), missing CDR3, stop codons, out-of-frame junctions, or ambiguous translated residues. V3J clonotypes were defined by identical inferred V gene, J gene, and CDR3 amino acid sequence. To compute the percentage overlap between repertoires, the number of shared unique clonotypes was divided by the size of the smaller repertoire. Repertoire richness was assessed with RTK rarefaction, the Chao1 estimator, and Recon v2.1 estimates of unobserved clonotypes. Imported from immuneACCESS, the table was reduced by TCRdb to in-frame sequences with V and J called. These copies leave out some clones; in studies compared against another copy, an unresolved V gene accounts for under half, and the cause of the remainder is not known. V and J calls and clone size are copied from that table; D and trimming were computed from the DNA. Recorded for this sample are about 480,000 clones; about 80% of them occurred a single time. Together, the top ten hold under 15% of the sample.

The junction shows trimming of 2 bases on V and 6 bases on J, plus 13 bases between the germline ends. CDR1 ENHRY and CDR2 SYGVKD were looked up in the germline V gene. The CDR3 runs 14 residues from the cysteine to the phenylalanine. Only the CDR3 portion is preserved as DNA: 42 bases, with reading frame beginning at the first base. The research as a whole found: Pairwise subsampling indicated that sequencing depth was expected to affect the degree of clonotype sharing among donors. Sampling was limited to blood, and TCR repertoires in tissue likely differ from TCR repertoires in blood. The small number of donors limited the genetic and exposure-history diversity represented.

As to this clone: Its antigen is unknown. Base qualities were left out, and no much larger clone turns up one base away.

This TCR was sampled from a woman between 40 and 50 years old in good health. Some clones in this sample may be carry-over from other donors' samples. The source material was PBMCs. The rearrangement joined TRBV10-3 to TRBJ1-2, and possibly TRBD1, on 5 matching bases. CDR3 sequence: CAISERGGLDGYTF. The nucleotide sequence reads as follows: TGTGCCATCAGTGAGCGCGGGGGTTTGGATGGCTACACCTTC.